The present T cell receptor beta chain was sequenced within a study of T-cell reconstitution after alpha-beta-depleted transplantation in children. The V gene lost 2 bases and the J gene lost 3 bases, with 14 bases spanning the gap. The CDR3 covers 16 residues. The germline V gene encodes CDR1 MGHRA and CDR2 YSYEKL. Library preparation (for TCRbeta) was performed with unique molecular identifiers. TCRdb ran MiXCR on the PCR reads and lists one entry per CDR3 protein. The table has fewer than 40,000 distinct CDR3 sequences, under 7.5% seen once. As for this clonotype: The antigen remains undetermined.

Points from the study as a whole: Newly generated T cells supplied most T-cell counts and diversity one year post-transplant. Several hundred expanded graft clones reportedly gave rise to the alpha-beta T cells present about two months after transplant. Surviving thymic progenitors and recipient T cells were the source of high TCRbeta diversity at day 60 in some patients.

The sample in question was peripheral blood, obtained 60 days after TCRalphabeta/CD19-depleted stem cell transplant. This chain connects TRBV4-1 to TRBJ2-1; TRBD2 might be the D (6 bases). The receptor's source is a child in the first two years of life who had a stem cell transplant for acute myeloid leukemia, so the T cells may come from the graft donor. The chain's CDR3 is CASSQYRDSYYNEQFF. The DNA of the CDR3 is TGCGCCAGCAGCCAATACCGGGACTCCTACTACAATGAGCAGTTCTTC.